This TCR beta chain was obtained from a study of T cell clonality in common variable immunodeficiency. Broader study findings: Compared with healthy controls, CVID subjects showed increased TCRbeta clonality, mostly in about a third. Shared TCRbeta clones were fewer between CVID subjects than controls.

This clone came up many times. The target antigen is unknown. The read finishes 3 residues shy of the CDR3 end, and the germline J gene is used to complete it. In germline, CDR1 is SGHNT, CDR2 YYREEE (reference sequence). The CDR3 length is 15 residues. Profiling relied on immunoSEQ multiplex PCR, and the TCRdb table lists in-frame clones only, not all of them. The table records 40,000 to 65,000 clones without singletons, the ten largest covering about 1.7%. Donors gave roughly 4.5 to 8.5 ml heparinized peripheral whole blood. This rearrangement joins TRBV5-4 to TRBJ2-3; D is undetermined. The sequence derives from a person between 18 and 69 years old in good health. Sequences were obtained from peripheral blood mononuclear cells. The CDR3 is CASSKTQTPQETQYF. The sequenced CDR3 bases are TGTGCCAGCAGCAAGACACAAACCCCACAAGAGACG.